Following are 9 T cell receptor beta chains from one sample sequenced in a study of T cell repertoires in cytomegalovirus infection (dated by TCRdb to the late 2010s). These receptors have no known antigen. Explained via the paper, the treatment or condition label denotes: in vitro stimulation with specific CMV peptide epitopes to enrich CMV-specific T cells. Instrument on record: Illumina HiSeq 1500. TCRdb trimmed the raw reads at Q25, called clones with MiXCR and kept productive beta chains. One record per CDR3 amino acid sequence lists the most common genes and DNA. The sample profile shows approximately 770,000 distinct CDR3 sequences; about 28% of them were found once. Around 14% of the sample comes from the top ten. The sequencing used cultured CD8+ T cells from PBMCs, collected from culture after CMV antigen stimulation. The source of these receptors is a human donor in good health (CMV status not recorded). Some clones in this sample may be carry-over from other donors' samples.

This clonotype was counted a few times. For the CDR3, the DNA is TGCAGTGCTACGGACAGGGCTTCTAATGAAAAACTGTTTTTT. This sequence encodes CSATDRASNEKLFF. The chain links TRBV20-1 to TRBJ1-4; TRBD1 aligns across 8 bases. Germline assignment: CDR1 DFQATT and CDR2 SNEGSKA (reference sequence). The CDR3 contains 14 residues. Trimming cost V 4 bases and J 3 bases; bases outside gene matches: 4.

The sample holds a few counts of this clonotype. The chain uses TRBV5-8 and TRBJ1-1; TRBD1 matches 9 bases. The CDR3 length is 13 residues. The junction had 5 bases not matched to a gene; V was cut back by 4 bases and J by 7 bases. In germline, CDR1 is SGHTS, CDR2 YDEGEE. CDR3 in DNA: TGTGCCAGCAGCCAGGGACAGGGAGATGAAGCTTTCTTT. As protein: CASSQGQGDEAFF.

This chain connects TRBV15 to TRBJ1-3, with no clear D. With 0 bases removed from V and 3 bases from J, the gap between germline ends came to 9 bases. This CDR3 is built from 15 residues. Germline lookup yields CDR1 LNHNV and CDR2 YYDKDF (reference sequence). CDR3 loop: CATSRDRSIGNTIYF. The CDR3 region has the DNA TGTGCCACCAGCAGAGATCGGAGCATTGGAAACACCATATATTTT.

The table lists this clonotype with many counts. The genes are TRBV11-3 and TRBJ1-1, with 7 bases that match TRBD1. The ends lost 2 bases at V and 1 base at J; junction bases unmatched: 4. The CDR3 totals 15 residues. Germline CDR1 reads SGHNT; CDR2 reads YENEEA. This CDR3 reads CASSLPGQPNTEAFF. The CDR3 DNA reads TGTGCCAGCAGCTTACCGGGACAGCCGAACACTGAAGCTTTCTTT.

About this clonotype itself: Its ends do not fully match the called genes, so a read error is possible. The V call is TRBV11-2, the J call TRBJ1-6, with D unclear. The CDR3 is 13 amino acids. The germline V gene encodes CDR1 SGHAT and CDR2 FQNNGV. The CDR3 sequence is CTSSLPPPRPLHF. DNA of the CDR3: TGTACCAGCAGCTTACCCCCTCCGAGACCCCTCCACTTT.

This clonotype was observed a handful of times. The V call is TRBV5-1, the J call TRBJ1-1; possibly TRBD1 for D (6 bases). Germline V CDR1 and CDR2: SGHRS, YFSETQ. V gave up 3 bases and J gave up 8 bases, with 20 bases separating them. The length of the CDR3 is 15 residues. For the CDR3, the DNA is TGCGCCAGCAGCTACTATACAGGGTTAACCCTCGAAGCTTTCTTT. As protein: CASSYYTGLTLEAFF.

This chain joins TRBV6-2 or TRBV6-3 and TRBJ2-7; D remains ambiguous. Trimming shortened V by 5 bases and J by 2 bases, and 7 bases separated the two germline ends. Germline V CDR1 and CDR2: MNHEY, SVGEGT. This CDR3 region has 12 residues. DNA for the CDR3: TGTGCCAGCAGTGCGGACCCCTACGAGCAGTACGTC. Translation gives CASSADPYEQYV.

This clonotype was observed at least ten times. The chain links TRBV28 to TRBJ2-5; 9 bases match TRBD1. The CDR3 is 16 amino acids. The junction had 11 bases not matched to a gene; V was cut back by 8 bases and J by 1 base. The V gene's germline CDR1 is MDHEN and CDR2 SYDVKM. Here the CDR3 DNA reads TGTGCCAGCTCCTTCCCCTGGGACAGGGTCCAAGAGACCCAGTACTTC. It specifies CASSFPWDRVQETQYF. The variable domain in full, completed from reference TRBV28 and TRBJ2-5, reads DVKVTQSSRYLVKRTGEKVFLECVQDMDHENMFWYRQDPGLGLRLIYFSYDVKMKEKGDIPEGYSVSREKKERFSLILESASTNQTSMYLCASSFPWDRVQETQYFGPGTRLLVL.

This clonotype was picked up a small number of times. This chain joins TRBV7-6 and TRBJ2-1, with 7 bases fitting TRBD2. V dropped 5 bases and J dropped 10; count of bases not matched to a gene: 20. The germline CDR1 and CDR2 sequences are SGHVS and FNYEAQ. This CDR3 region has 17 residues. The CDR3 here is CASSRPPGGGPNREQFF. CDR3 coding DNA: TGTGCCAGCAGCCGACCGCCGGGCGGGGGTCCCAATAGGGAGCAGTTCTTC.